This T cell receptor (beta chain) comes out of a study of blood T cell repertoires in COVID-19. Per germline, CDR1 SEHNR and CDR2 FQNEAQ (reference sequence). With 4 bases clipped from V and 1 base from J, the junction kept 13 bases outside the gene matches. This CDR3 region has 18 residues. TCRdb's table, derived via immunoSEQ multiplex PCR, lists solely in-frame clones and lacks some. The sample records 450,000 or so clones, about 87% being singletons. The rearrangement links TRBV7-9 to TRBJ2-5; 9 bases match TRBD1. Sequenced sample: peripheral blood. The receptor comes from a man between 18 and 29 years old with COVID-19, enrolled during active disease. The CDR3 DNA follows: TGTGCCAGCAGCTCCCAACTCCTGAGACAGGGGGTCCAAGAGACCCAGTACTTC. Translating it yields CASSSQLLRQGVQETQYF.